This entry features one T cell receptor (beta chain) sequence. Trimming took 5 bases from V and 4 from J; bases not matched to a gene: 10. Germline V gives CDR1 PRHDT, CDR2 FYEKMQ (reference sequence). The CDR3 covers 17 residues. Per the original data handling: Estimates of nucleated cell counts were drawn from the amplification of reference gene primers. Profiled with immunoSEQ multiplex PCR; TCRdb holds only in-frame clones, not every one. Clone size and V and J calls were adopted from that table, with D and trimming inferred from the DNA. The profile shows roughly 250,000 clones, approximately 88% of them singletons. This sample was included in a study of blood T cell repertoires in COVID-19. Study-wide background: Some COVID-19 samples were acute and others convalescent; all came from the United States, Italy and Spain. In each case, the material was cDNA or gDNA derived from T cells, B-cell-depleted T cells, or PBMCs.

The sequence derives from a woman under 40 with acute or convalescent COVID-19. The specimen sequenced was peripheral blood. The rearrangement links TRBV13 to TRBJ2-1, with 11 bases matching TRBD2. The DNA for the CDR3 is TGTGCCAGCAGCGGAAGGACTAGCGGGCAAGTATACAATGAGCAGTTCTTC. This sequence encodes CASSGRTSGQVYNEQFF.